Described below is a single T cell receptor (beta chain) sequence and its context. The repertoire was sequenced with immunoSEQ multiplex PCR; TCRdb's copy has only in-frame clones and lacks some. The sample records about 280,000 clones, approximately 85% being singletons. This specimen comes from a study of blood T cell repertoires in COVID-19. Study at large: Spain, Italy and the United States supplied samples that represented acute and convalescent COVID-19. T cells, B-cell-depleted T cells, or PBMCs provided the cDNA or gDNA that served as material.

The specimen sequenced was peripheral blood. The TCR was taken from a human donor in a cohort sampled during active COVID-19.

CDR3: CASSLTGAYEQYF. The CDR3 nucleotides are TGTGCCAGCAGTCTGACAGGAGCCTACGAGCAGTACTTC. The chain employs TRBV6-2 or TRBV6-3 and TRBJ2-7; possibly TRBD1 for D (6 bases). The CDR3 runs to 13 residues. Per germline, CDR1 MNHEY and CDR2 SVGEGT. Trimming removed 5 bases at V and 2 bases at J, with 10 bases between.